These 27 T cell receptor beta chains were sequenced from one sample in a study of beta chain features in type 1 diabetes. As every portion of the isolated RNA was reverse transcribed, the sequencing read expressed TCRB transcripts. Assay used: immunoSEQ multiplex PCR; TCRdb lists only in-frame clones, some missing. The sample holds roughly 500,000 clones; roughly 31% are singletons and the top ten take around 0.065%. The sample comprised naive CD4+ T cells from blood. These receptors were obtained from a man aged 18 to 30 in good health.

This clone showed up just a few times. This CDR3 is also generated by other DNA sequences in the sample. The chain carries TRBV29-1 and TRBJ2-3; TRBD1 agrees at 8 bases. The CDR3 spans 14 residues. V lost 4 bases to trimming and J lost 0 bases; unmatched junction nucleotides: 3. Germline loops: CDR1 SQVTM, CDR2 ANQGSEA. The CDR3 nucleotides read TGCAGCGTTGCGCAGGGGGCTAGCACAGATACGCAGTATTTT. Its translation: CSVAQGASTDTQYF.

The chain joins TRBV27 to TRBJ2-1, with 7 bases fitting TRBD2. J gave up 4 bases and V 7 bases, and 13 bases lay outside the gene matches. Germline assignment: CDR1 MNHEY and CDR2 SMNVEV (reference sequence). The length of the CDR3 is 16 residues. This chain's CDR3 is CASNRRSGAYYNEQFF. The CDR3 nucleotides are TGTGCCAGCAATCGGCGCAGCGGGGCCTATTACAATGAGCAGTTCTTC.

This chain joins TRBV27 and TRBJ2-5; D uncertain. From germline, CDR1 is MNHEY and CDR2 SMNVEV (reference sequence). CDR3 length: 13 residues. V was cut by 5 bases and J by 1 base, with 8 bases left in between. The CDR3 loop reads CASSMRTQETQYF. The CDR3 coding sequence is TGTGCCAGCAGTATGCGGACCCAAGAGACCCAGTACTTC.

This chain connects TRBV7-2 to TRBJ2-7, with 10 bases identical to TRBD1. This CDR3 is built from 13 residues. Trimming took 6 bases from V and 7 from J; bases not matched to a gene: 6. Germline CDR1 SGHTA, CDR2 FQGNSA. CDR3 region: CASRGQGGGEQYF. CDR3 nucleotide sequence: TGTGCCAGCAGAGGACAGGGGGGAGGGGAGCAGTACTTC.

The chain couples TRBV11-2 to TRBJ2-1, with D possibly matching TRBD2 (6 bases). Germline CDR1 SGHAT, CDR2 FQNNGV. With 6 bases removed from V and 7 bases from J, the gap between germline ends came to 13 bases. The CDR3 consists of 13 residues. CDR3 region: CASRPLGGNEQFF. The CDR3 nucleotides read TGTGCCAGCAGGCCACTGGGGGGTAATGAGCAGTTCTTC.

This clone was seen a handful of times. V and J are TRBV30 and TRBJ2-7; possibly TRBD1 for D (6 bases). This CDR3 comprises 13 residues. V lost 6 bases and J lost 3, with 15 bases in between. Germline V gene data show CDR1 as GTSNPN and CDR2 as SVGIG (reference sequence). The CDR3: CACSQGKGYEQYF. The CDR3 DNA sequence: TGTGCCTGCTCCCAGGGGAAGGGCTACGAGCAGTACTTC.

This clone was counted only a few times. The chain uses TRBV5-1 and TRBJ2-7; 7 positions match TRBD1. CDR3 length: 15 amino acids. Unmatched junction bases numbered 7, after V lost 3 bases and J lost 1 base. Germline V CDR1 and CDR2: SGHRS, YFSETQ. The CDR3 spells CASSYDGTVSYEQYF. The CDR3 nucleotides are TGCGCCAGCAGCTATGACGGGACAGTATCCTACGAGCAGTACTTC.

The chain employs TRBV29-1 and TRBJ2-1; D is unclear. The CDR3 length is 11 residues. Germline V gene sequence: CDR1 SQVTM, CDR2 ANQGSEA. Trimming stripped 2 bases from V and 7 bases from J, with 6 bases between. CDR3 in DNA: TGCAGCGTTGAAAACGGGAATGAGCAGTTCTTC. Encoded protein: CSVENGNEQFF.

This clone appeared a few times. CDR3 residues: CASSSLTSRKNTGELFF. The CDR3 nucleotides are TGTGCCAGCAGTTCTTTGACTAGCAGAAAGAACACCGGGGAGCTGTTTTTT. The genes are TRBV28 and TRBJ2-2; TRBD2 agrees at 7 bases. The germline gives CDR1 MDHEN, CDR2 SYDVKM. The CDR3 is 17 residues long. The V segment lost 4 bases and the J segment 1 base; nucleotides outside the gene matches: 9.

This clone was seen only a few times. The rearrangement uses TRBV27 and TRBJ2-1, with 12 positions matching TRBD2. V lost 5 bases to trimming and J lost 4 bases; unmatched junction nucleotides: 12. Germline lookup yields CDR1 MNHEY and CDR2 SMNVEV (reference sequence). CDR3 length: 18 amino acids. The CDR3 spells CASSLRLAGDPTYNEQFF. As DNA, the CDR3 is TGTGCCAGCAGTCTCCGACTAGCGGGAGACCCAACGTACAATGAGCAGTTCTTC.

The genes are TRBV30 and TRBJ1-1; D gene ambiguous. From germline, CDR1 is GTSNPN and CDR2 SVGIG (reference sequence). Trimming took 1 base from V and 6 from J, leaving 15 bases between them. This CDR3 spans 14 amino acids. CDR3: CAWSARQSLAEAFF. Written as DNA, the CDR3 is TGTGCCTGGAGTGCTCGGCAATCGTTGGCTGAAGCTTTCTTT.

The V call is TRBV27, the J call TRBJ1-3; 10 bases match TRBD1. The CDR3 contains 16 residues. CDR1 and CDR2 (germline): MNHEY, SMNVEV (reference sequence). Trimming cost V 6 bases and J 0 bases; bases outside gene matches: 5. The CDR3 DNA follows: TGTGCCAGCAGCCTGGGACAGGGGAGCTCTGGAAACACCATATATTTT. This translates into CASSLGQGSSGNTIYF.

The chain joins TRBV2 to TRBJ1-2, with D possibly matching TRBD1 (5 bases). V lost 1 base, J lost 3 bases, and 9 bases lay in between. Germline V CDR1 and CDR2: SNHLY, FYNNEI. CDR3 length: 14 residues. In DNA form, the CDR3 reads TGTGCCAGCAGTGAAGGACAGACCTACTATGGCTACACCTTC. The encoded protein is CASSEGQTYYGYTF.

The chain links TRBV28 to TRBJ2-7; 8 nucleotides line up with TRBD2. V gave up 3 bases and J gave up 6 bases; unmatched junction bases: 4. This CDR3 is 13 amino acids long. Germline V lookup: CDR1 MDHEN, CDR2 SYDVKM. The CDR3 nucleotides are TGTGCCAGCAGTTTTATTCTAGCGGGCGAGCAGTACTTC. This translates into CASSFILAGEQYF.

V usage is TRBV7-2 and J usage is TRBJ2-7; 7 nucleotides align to TRBD1. The CDR3 totals 13 residues. V shed 5 bases, J shed 2 bases, and the junction held 3 bases outside the gene matches. Germline V gene sequence: CDR1 SGHTA, CDR2 FQGNSA. This CDR3 reads CASSPQGAYEQYF. Written as DNA, the CDR3 is TGTGCCAGCAGCCCTCAGGGGGCCTACGAGCAGTACTTC.

This clone was observed once. This chain uses TRBV30 with TRBJ1-6; 7 bases line up with TRBD1. The germline V gene encodes CDR1 GTSNPN and CDR2 SVGIG (reference sequence). After removal of 0 bases from V and 7 bases from J, the junction contained 6 bases not matched to a gene. This CDR3 region has 15 residues. CDR3: CAWSVAGGLNSPLHF. The CDR3 DNA follows: TGTGCCTGGAGTGTGGCAGGGGGTCTGAATTCACCCCTCCACTTT.

This clone showed up just a few times. The chain carries TRBV30 and TRBJ1-1; 9 bases align to TRBD1. Germline V lookup: CDR1 GTSNPN, CDR2 SVGIG (reference sequence). Germline trimming cut 1 base from V and 11 bases from J; bases unmatched to any gene: 8. The CDR3 sequence is 13 residues long. The CDR3 region is CAWSAQGAPVAFF. CDR3 DNA sequence: TGTGCCTGGAGTGCACAGGGGGCGCCGGTCGCTTTCTTT. The whole variable domain, remainder taken from reference TRBV30 and TRBJ1-1, is SQTIHQWPATLVQPVGSPLSLECTVEGTSNPNLYWYRQAAGRGLQLLFYSVGIGQISSEVPQNLSASRPQDRQFILSSKKLLLSDSGFYLCAWSAQGAPVAFFGQGTRLTVV.

The CDR3 loop reads CASSDRWHEQYF. The DNA for the CDR3 is TGTGCCAGCAGTGATCGTTGGCACGAGCAGTACTTC. This sequence joins TRBV6-6 and TRBJ2-7; D is unclear. The germline gives CDR1 MNHNY, CDR2 SVGAGI (reference sequence). The V and J ends lost 5 bases and 5 bases respectively, with 10 bases between them. This CDR3 is built from 12 residues.

The rearrangement joins TRBV2 to TRBJ2-5; D gene ambiguous. Germline V gives CDR1 SNHLY, CDR2 FYNNEI. The length of the CDR3 is 13 residues. V lost 8 bases, J lost 3 bases, and 13 bases lay in between. The CDR3 reads CASLNWVEETQYF. The CDR3 nucleotides read TGTGCCAGCCTTAATTGGGTTGAAGAGACCCAGTACTTC.

This chain connects TRBV4-2 to TRBJ1-5; no definite D call. Germline CDR1 LGHNA, CDR2 YNFKEQ. V was shortened by 0 bases and J by 5 bases, with 8 bases between the two germline ends. The CDR3 consists of 14 residues. CDR3 sequence (DNA): TGTGCCAGCAGCCAAGAGAAGGGATATCAGCCCCAGCATTTT. This codes for CASSQEKGYQPQHF.

This clone was counted a single time. The chain couples TRBV7-2 to TRBJ2-3; D remains unclear. V lost 3 bases and J lost 0, with 7 bases in between. CDR3 length: 14 residues. Germline assignment: CDR1 SGHTA and CDR2 FQGNSA. The CDR3 here is CASSFELSTDTQYF. CDR3 nucleotide sequence: TGTGCCAGCAGCTTCGAACTGAGCACAGATACGCAGTATTTT.

V and J are TRBV5-4 and TRBJ2-1, with a possible D match to TRBD2 (7 bases). V lost 4 bases, J lost 8 bases, and 19 bases lay in between. This CDR3 spans 15 amino acids. Germline CDR1 SGHNT, CDR2 YYREEE (reference sequence). The CDR3 bases are TGTGCCAGCAGCCCCTCCGGGGGGCGACGGGATGAGCAGTTCTTC. The encoded protein is CASSPSGGRRDEQFF.

The CDR3 is CSVARTESYNEQFF. As DNA, the CDR3 is TGCAGCGTTGCGCGGACAGAATCCTACAATGAGCAGTTCTTC. The V gene is TRBV29-1, the J gene TRBJ2-1; possible D gene TRBD1, 6 bases. The CDR3 is 14 residues long. Germline CDR1 and CDR2: SQVTM and ANQGSEA. V shed 4 bases and J shed 1 base, with 11 bases lying between them.

The chain has TRBV9 and TRBJ1-2; 9 nucleotides match TRBD1. CDR3 length: 14 amino acids. V dropped 4 bases and J dropped 8; count of bases not matched to a gene: 9. Germline CDR1 SGDLS, CDR2 YYNGEE. The CDR3 DNA is TGTGCCAGCAGCACCCGGGACAGGGTTGGAGGCTACACCTTC. Translated: CASSTRDRVGGYTF. Combining the CDR3 with reference TRBV9 and TRBJ1-2 gives the whole variable domain DSGVTQTPKHLITATGQRVTLRCSPRSGDLSVYWYQQSLDQGLQFLIQYYNGEERAKGNILERFSAQQFPDLHSELNLSSLELGDSALYFCASSTRDRVGGYTFGSGTRLTVV.

The chain recombines TRBV25-1 with TRBJ2-3, with D maybe TRBD2 (5 bases). V was trimmed by 1 base and J by 0 bases, leaving 8 bases between them. Germline assignment: CDR1 MGHDK and CDR2 SYGVNS. The CDR3 loop spans 15 amino acids. The CDR3 sequence: CASSELRGSTDTQYF. In DNA, the CDR3 is TGTGCCAGCAGTGAATTAAGAGGGAGCACAGATACGCAGTATTTT.

This chain uses TRBV7-6 with TRBJ2-2, with D possibly matching TRBD1 (6 bases). CDR1 SGHVS and CDR2 FNYEAQ come from the germline V gene. V lost 4 bases and J 9 bases, leaving 15 bases between the germline ends. The CDR3 is 14 residues long. CDR3 sequence: CASSSQGYPRELFF. CDR3 DNA sequence: TGTGCCAGCAGCTCCCAGGGGTATCCTCGGGAGCTGTTTTTT.

The chain uses TRBV13 and TRBJ2-7, with D uncertain. CDR3 size: 11 residues. Germline CDR1 PRHDT, CDR2 FYEKMQ (reference sequence). V was cut by 4 bases and J by 3 bases, with 4 bases left in between. The CDR3 DNA reads as TGTGCCAGCAGCTACAGCTACGAGCAGTACTTC. Its translation is CASSYSYEQYF.